This entry lists 9 T cell receptor beta chains sequenced from one sample in a study of cytomegalovirus exposure and HLA in healthy donors. PCR involved 60 Vbeta and 13 Jbeta primers. TCRdb keeps only in-frame clones here, not all; method: immunoSEQ multiplex PCR. This table has 150,000 to 200,000 clones, approximately 86% appearing once. Sequencing was performed on PBMCs. The receptors originated from a boy aged 2-9 years in good health and CMV-seronegative.

This clone was seen only a few times. The gene calls are TRBV10-1 and TRBJ1-2; 7 bases agree with TRBD1. V dropped 11 bases and J dropped 2; count of bases not matched to a gene: 5. The CDR3 has 12 amino acids. Germline CDR1 is WNHNN and CDR2 is SYGVQD (reference sequence). CDR3 DNA sequence: TGCGCCGGAAGGACAGGAAACTATGGCTACACCTTC. It encodes CAGRTGNYGYTF.

A single count supports this clone. V and J are TRBV7-3 and TRBJ2-1, with 10 bases that match TRBD2. This CDR3 spans 15 amino acids. The V gene end was trimmed by 8 bases and the J gene end by 3 bases; junction bases not matched to a gene: 7. The germline gives CDR1 SGHTA, CDR2 FQGTGA. This chain's CDR3 is CASGPGTSDYNEQFF. The CDR3 DNA reads as TGTGCCAGCGGACCCGGGACTAGCGACTACAATGAGCAGTTCTTC.

The rearrangement links TRBV28 to TRBJ1-2; 8 nucleotides align to TRBD1. Looked up from germline, CDR1 is MDHEN and CDR2 is SYDVKM. V shed 3 bases and J 8 bases; nucleotides not matched to a gene: 5. The CDR3 consists of 13 residues. The CDR3 loop is CASSFGQGWGYTF. CDR3 DNA sequence: TGTGCCAGCAGTTTTGGACAGGGCTGGGGCTACACCTTC.

This clone has only one observation. The gene calls are TRBV9 and TRBJ2-2; 8 bases fit TRBD1. The CDR3 runs to 16 residues. V shed 3 bases, J shed 1 base, and the junction held 5 bases outside the gene matches. CDR1 SGDLS and CDR2 YYNGEE come from the germline V gene. In DNA form, the CDR3 reads TGTGCCAGCAGCGACGCCGGACAGGGGAACACCGGGGAGCTGTTTTTT. The encoded protein is CASSDAGQGNTGELFF.

The chain recombines TRBV4-1 with TRBJ1-5; D gene ambiguous. The length of the CDR3 is 17 residues. CDR1 MGHRA and CDR2 YSYEKL come from the germline V gene. V was clipped by 0 bases and J by 7 bases, with 19 bases between them. The chain's CDR3 is CASSQEREHGRAQPQHF. In DNA, the CDR3 is TGCGCCAGCAGCCAAGAGAGGGAACATGGACGGGCGCAGCCCCAGCATTTT.

This sequence joins TRBV27 and TRBJ2-5; 7 bases line up with TRBD1. The end of the DNA aligns better with TRBJ2-7, so the J call may be wrong. Looked up from germline, CDR1 is MNHEY and CDR2 is SMNVEV (reference sequence). CDR3 length equals 13 residues. CDR3 sequence reads: CASSQTGTREQYF. CDR3 nucleotide sequence: TGTGCCAGCAGTCAGACAGGGACGCGCGAGCAGTACTTC.

This rearrangement joins TRBV9 to TRBJ2-7; the D is unclear. The V end lost 4 bases, the J end lost 1 base, and 15 bases lay between the germline ends. CDR1 SGDLS and CDR2 YYNGEE come from the germline V gene. CDR3 length equals 15 residues. In DNA, the CDR3 is TGTGCCAGCAGCCCCGAGGCCTACCGATCCTACGAGCAGTACTTC. Protein product: CASSPEAYRSYEQYF.

This clone appeared a few times. The chain is built from TRBV19 and TRBJ2-6; TRBD1 agrees at 7 bases. The ends lost 5 bases at V and 0 bases at J; junction bases unmatched: 7. This CDR3 is built from 17 residues. CDR1 LNHDA and CDR2 SQIVND come from the germline V gene (reference sequence). CDR3: CASSRDSRASGANVLTF. In DNA, the CDR3 is TGTGCCAGTAGTCGGGACAGCCGGGCCTCTGGGGCCAACGTCCTGACTTTC.

As concerns this clone: This sample includes further DNA sequences coding for the same CDR3. The chain joins TRBV7-6 to TRBJ1-3; 8 positions match TRBD1. In germline, CDR1 is SGHVS, CDR2 FNYEAQ. The ends lost 6 bases at V and 3 bases at J; junction bases unmatched: 10. The CDR3 loop spans 16 amino acids. CDR3 in amino acids: CASSYKDRGHGNTIYF. The CDR3, as DNA: TGTGCCAGCAGTTATAAAGACAGGGGTCATGGAAACACCATATATTTT.